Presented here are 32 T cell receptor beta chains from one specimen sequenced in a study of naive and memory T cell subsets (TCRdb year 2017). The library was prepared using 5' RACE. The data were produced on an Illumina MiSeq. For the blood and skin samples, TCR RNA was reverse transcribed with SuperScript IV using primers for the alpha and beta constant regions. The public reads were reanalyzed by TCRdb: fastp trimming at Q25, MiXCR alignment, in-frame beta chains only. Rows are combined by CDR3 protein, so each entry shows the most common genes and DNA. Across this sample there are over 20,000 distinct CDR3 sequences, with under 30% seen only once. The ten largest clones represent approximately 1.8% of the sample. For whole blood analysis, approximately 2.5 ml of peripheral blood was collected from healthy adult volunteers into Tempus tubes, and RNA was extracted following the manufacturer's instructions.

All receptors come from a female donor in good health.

The CDR3 is CASSSDFEQFF. Written as DNA, the CDR3 is TGTGCCAGCAGCTCGGACTTTGAGCAGTTCTTC. The gene calls are TRBV7-9 and TRBJ2-1; tentatively, D is TRBD2 (5 bases). V lost 4 bases to trimming and J lost 9 bases, with 7 bases between them. CDR1 and CDR2 (germline): SEHNR, FQNEAQ (reference sequence). The CDR3 is made up of 11 amino acids.

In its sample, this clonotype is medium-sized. The CDR3 region has the DNA TGTGCCAGCAGCTTGGGGGTCGGAAGGCAATCCTACGAGCAGTACTTC. As protein: CASSLGVGRQSYEQYF. The chain combines TRBV5-8 with TRBJ2-7; no definite D call. This CDR3 has 16 residues. Germline-derived CDR1 and CDR2 are SGHTS and YDEGEE. The germline V and J ends were trimmed by 0 bases and 1 base, with 14 bases remaining between them.

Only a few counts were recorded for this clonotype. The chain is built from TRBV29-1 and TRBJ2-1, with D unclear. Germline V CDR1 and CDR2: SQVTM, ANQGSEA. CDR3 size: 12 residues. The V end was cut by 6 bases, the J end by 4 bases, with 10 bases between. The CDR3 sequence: CSVEQTYNEQFF. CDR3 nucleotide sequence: TGCAGCGTGGAACAGACTTACAATGAGCAGTTCTTC.

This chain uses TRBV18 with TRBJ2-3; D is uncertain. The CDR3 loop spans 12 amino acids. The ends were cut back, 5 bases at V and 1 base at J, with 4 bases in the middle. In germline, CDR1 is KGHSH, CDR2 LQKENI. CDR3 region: CASSTRTDTQYF. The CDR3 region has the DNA TGTGCCAGCTCAACTCGCACAGATACGCAGTATTTT.

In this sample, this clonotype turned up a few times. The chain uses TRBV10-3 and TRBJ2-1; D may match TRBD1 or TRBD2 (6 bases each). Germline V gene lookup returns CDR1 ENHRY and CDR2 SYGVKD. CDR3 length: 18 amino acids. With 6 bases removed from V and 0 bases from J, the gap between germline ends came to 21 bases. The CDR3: CAISVNKGGESSYNEQFF. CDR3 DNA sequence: TGTGCCATCAGCGTGAACAAGGGGGGAGAGAGCTCCTACAATGAGCAGTTCTTC.

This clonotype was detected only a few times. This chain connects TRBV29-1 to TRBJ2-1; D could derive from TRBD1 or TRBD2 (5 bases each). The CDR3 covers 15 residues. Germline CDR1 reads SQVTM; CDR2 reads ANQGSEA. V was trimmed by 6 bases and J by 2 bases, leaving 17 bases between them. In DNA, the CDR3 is TGCAGCGTGATACGGGACCCCGACCCCTACAATGAGCAGTTCTTC. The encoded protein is CSVIRDPDPYNEQFF.

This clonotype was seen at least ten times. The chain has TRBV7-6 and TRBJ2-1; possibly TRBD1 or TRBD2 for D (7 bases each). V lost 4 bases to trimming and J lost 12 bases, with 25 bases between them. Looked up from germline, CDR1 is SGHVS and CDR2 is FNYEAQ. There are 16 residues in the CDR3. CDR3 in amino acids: CASSSPWDRRPGGQFF. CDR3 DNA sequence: TGTGCCAGCAGCTCCCCTTGGGACAGACGTCCGGGGGGGCAGTTCTTC.

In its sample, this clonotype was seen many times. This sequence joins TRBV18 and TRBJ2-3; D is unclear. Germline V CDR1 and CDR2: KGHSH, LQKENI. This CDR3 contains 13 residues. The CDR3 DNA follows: TGTACGGGTACACCCCTGACGACAGATACGCAGTATTTT. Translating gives CTGTPLTTDTQYF.

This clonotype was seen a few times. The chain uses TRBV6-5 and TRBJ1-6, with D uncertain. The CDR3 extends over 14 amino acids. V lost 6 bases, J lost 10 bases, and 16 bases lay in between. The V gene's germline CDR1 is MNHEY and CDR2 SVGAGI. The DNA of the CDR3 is TGTGCCAGCAGACTGGTCGCGCTAGGGTCACCCCTCCACTTT. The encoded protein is CASRLVALGSPLHF.

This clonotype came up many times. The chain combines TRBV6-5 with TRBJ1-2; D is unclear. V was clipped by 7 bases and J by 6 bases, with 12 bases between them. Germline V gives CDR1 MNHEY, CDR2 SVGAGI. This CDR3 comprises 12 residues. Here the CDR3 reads CASTNRVDGYTF. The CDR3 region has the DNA TGTGCCAGCACCAACCGGGTGGATGGCTACACCTTC.

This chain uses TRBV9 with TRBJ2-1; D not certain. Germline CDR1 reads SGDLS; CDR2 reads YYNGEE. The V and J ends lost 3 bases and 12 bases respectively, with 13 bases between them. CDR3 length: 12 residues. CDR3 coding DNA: TGTGCCAGCAGCGACCACCAAGGGTCGCAGTTCTTC. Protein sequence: CASSDHQGSQFF.

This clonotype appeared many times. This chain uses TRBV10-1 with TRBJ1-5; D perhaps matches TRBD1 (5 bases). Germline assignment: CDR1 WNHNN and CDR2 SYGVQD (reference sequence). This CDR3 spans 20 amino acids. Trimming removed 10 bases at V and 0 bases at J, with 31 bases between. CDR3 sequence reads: CATRFRPERGWGTSNQPQHF. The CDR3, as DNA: TGCGCCACCAGATTTAGGCCTGAGAGGGGTTGGGGGACTAGCAATCAGCCCCAGCATTTT.

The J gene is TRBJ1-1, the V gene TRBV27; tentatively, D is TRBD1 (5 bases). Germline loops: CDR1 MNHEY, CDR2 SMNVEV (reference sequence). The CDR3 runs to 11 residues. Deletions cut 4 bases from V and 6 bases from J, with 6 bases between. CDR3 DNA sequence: TGTGCCAGCAGTTGGGGGGCTGAAGCTTTCTTT. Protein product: CASSWGAEAFF.

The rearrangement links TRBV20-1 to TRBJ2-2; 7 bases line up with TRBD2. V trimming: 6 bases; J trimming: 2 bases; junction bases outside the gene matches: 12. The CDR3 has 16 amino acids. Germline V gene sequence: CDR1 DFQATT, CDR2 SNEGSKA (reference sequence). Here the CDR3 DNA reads TGCAGTGCGAGGAAGACCGGGACTAAAAACACCGGGGAGCTGTTTTTT. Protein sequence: CSARKTGTKNTGELFF.

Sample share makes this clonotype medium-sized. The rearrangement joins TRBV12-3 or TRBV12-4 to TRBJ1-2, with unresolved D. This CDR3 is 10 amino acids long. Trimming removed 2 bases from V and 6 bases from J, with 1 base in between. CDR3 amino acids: CASSLHGYTF. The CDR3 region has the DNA TGTGCCAGCAGTTTACATGGCTACACCTTC.

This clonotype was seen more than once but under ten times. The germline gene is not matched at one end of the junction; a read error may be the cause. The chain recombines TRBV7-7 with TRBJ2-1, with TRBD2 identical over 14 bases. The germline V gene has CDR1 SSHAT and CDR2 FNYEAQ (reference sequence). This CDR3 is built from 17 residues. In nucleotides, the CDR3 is TGTGCTAGCAGCTTAGGAGGACTAGCGGGAGGAGGTAGTGAGCAGTTCTTC. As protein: CASSLGGLAGGGSEQFF.

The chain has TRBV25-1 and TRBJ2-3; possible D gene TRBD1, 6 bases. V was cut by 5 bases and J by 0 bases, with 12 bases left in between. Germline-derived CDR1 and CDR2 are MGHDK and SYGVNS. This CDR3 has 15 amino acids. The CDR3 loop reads CASSSQGISTDTQYF. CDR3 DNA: TGTGCCAGCAGTTCCCAGGGGATAAGCACAGATACGCAGTATTTT.

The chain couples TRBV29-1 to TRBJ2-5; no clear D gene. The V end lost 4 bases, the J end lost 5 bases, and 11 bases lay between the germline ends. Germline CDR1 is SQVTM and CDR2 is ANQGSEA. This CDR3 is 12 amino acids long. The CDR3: CSVGLGVETQYF. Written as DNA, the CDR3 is TGCAGCGTTGGGCTTGGGGTGGAGACCCAGTACTTC.

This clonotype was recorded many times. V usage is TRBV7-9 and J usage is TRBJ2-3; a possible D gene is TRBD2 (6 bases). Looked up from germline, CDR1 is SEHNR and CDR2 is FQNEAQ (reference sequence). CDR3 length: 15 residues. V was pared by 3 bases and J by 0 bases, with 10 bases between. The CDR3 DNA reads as TGTGCCAGCAGCTTCCGTAGCGGTAGCACAGATACGCAGTATTTT. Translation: CASSFRSGSTDTQYF.

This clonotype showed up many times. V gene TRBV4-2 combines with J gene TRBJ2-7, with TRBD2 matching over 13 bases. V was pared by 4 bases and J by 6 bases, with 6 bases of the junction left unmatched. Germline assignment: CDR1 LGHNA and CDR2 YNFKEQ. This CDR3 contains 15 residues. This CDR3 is CASSPGLAGEGEQYF. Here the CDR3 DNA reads TGTGCCAGCAGCCCCGGACTAGCGGGAGAAGGCGAGCAGTACTTC.

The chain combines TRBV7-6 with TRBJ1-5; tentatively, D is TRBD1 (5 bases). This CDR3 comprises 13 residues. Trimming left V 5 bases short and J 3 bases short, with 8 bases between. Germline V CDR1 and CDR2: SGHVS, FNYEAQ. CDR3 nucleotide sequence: TGTGCCAGCAGCCGACAGTTCAATCAGCCCCAGCATTTT. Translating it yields CASSRQFNQPQHF. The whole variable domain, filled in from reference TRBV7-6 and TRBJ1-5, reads GAGVSQSPRYKVTKRGQDVALRCDPISGHVSLYWYRQALGQGPEFLTYFNYEAQQDKSGLPNDRFSAERPEGSISTLTIQRTEQRDSAMYRCASSRQFNQPQHFGDGTRLSIL.

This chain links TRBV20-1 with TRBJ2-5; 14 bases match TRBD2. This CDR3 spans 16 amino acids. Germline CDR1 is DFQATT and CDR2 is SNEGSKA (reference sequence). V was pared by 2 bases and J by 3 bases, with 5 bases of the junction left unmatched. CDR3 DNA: TGCAGTGCTAGACGGACTAGCGGGGGGCCTGAAGAGACCCAGTACTTC. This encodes CSARRTSGGPEETQYF.

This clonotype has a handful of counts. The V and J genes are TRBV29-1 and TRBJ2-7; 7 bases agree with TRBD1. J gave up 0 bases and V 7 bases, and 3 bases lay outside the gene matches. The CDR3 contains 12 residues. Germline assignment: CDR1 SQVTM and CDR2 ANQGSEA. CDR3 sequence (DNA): TGCAGCGGCCGGACAGGCTCCTACGAGCAGTACTTC. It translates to CSGRTGSYEQYF.

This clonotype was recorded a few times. The chain's CDR3 is CSARDVTKARTQYF. The DNA for the CDR3 is TGCAGTGCTAGAGATGTGACCAAGGCTAGGACCCAGTACTTC. The chain couples TRBV20-1 to TRBJ2-5; no definite D call. Trimming took off 0 bases at V and 7 bases at J, with 15 bases between the two ends. Germline CDR1 reads DFQATT; CDR2 reads SNEGSKA (reference sequence). CDR3 length: 14 amino acids.

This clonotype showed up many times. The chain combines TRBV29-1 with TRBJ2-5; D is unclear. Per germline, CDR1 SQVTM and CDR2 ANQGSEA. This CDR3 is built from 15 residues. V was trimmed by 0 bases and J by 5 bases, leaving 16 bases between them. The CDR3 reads CSVEDLVYEEETQYF. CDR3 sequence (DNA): TGCAGCGTTGAAGATCTGGTATACGAGGAGGAGACCCAGTACTTC.

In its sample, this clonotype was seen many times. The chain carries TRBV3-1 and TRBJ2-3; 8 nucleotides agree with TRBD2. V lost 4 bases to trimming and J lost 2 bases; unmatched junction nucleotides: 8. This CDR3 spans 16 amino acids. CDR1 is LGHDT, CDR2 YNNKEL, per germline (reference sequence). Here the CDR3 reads CASSLLGGGHTDTQYF. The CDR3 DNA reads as TGTGCCAGCAGCCTTCTTGGCGGGGGGCACACAGATACGCAGTATTTT.

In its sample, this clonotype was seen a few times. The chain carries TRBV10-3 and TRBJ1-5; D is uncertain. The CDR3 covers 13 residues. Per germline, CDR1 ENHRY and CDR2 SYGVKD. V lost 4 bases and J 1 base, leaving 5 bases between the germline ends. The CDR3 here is CAISGTSNQPQHF. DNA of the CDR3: TGTGCCATCAGTGGAACCAGCAATCAGCCCCAGCATTTT.

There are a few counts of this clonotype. CDR3 DNA sequence: TGTGCCAGCAGTTACTCAGTGGGGGATCAGCCCCAGCATTTT. Its translation is CASSYSVGDQPQHF. The chain carries TRBV6-5 and TRBJ1-5; maybe TRBD1 (5 bases). V was clipped by 0 bases and J by 5 bases, with 8 bases between them. The CDR3 is 14 amino acids. Per the germline V gene, CDR1 is MNHEY and CDR2 is SVGAGI.

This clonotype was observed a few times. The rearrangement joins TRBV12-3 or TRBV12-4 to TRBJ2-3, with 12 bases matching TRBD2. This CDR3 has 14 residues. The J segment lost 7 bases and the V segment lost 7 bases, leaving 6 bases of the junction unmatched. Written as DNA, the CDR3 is TGTGCCAGCAAACTAGCGGGGGGCGGTCATACGCAGTATTTT. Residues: CASKLAGGGHTQYF.

CDR3 DNA: TGCAGCGGATGGGTAGCTCCCGGGGAGCTGTTTTTT. It encodes CSGWVAPGELFF. This chain uses TRBV29-1 with TRBJ2-2; D not certain. The V gene lost 7 bases and the J gene lost 6 bases, with 12 bases spanning the gap. CDR1 and CDR2 from the germline V gene are SQVTM and ANQGSEA. This CDR3 contains 12 residues.

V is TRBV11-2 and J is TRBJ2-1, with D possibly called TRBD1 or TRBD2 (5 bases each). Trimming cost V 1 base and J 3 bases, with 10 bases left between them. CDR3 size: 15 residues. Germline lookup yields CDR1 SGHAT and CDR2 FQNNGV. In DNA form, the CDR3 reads TGTGCCAGCAGCTTAGTCGGGGCTGGCTACAATGAGCAGTTCTTC. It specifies CASSLVGAGYNEQFF.

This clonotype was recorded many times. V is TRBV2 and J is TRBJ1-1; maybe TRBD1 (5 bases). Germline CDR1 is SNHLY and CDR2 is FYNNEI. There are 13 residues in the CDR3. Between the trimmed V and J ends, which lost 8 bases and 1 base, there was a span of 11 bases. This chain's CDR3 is CASGGAANTEAFF. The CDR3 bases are TGTGCCAGCGGGGGAGCGGCGAACACTGAAGCTTTCTTT.